One sample yielded the 31 T cell receptor beta chains listed below, sequenced in a study of control samples from healthy donors and cancer patients. Sequenced by immunoSEQ multiplex PCR; TCRdb stores in-frame clones only, minus some. Of 95,000 to 120,000 clones listed, approximately 82% were seen once; the top ten hold about 5.9%. The specimen was blood. The receptors stem from a man between 18 and 29 years old in good health.

The chain joins TRBV6-5 to TRBJ1-2; D is perhaps TRBD1 (6 bases). This CDR3 has 15 residues. Trimming removed 5 bases at V and 5 bases at J, with 18 bases between. The germline gives CDR1 MNHEY, CDR2 SVGAGI. CDR3 protein: CASSRGGTSLYGYTF. CDR3 sequence (DNA): TGTGCCAGCAGTAGAGGGGGGACGTCACTTTATGGCTACACCTTC.

The rearrangement joins TRBV7-2 to TRBJ1-2; D is ambiguous. The CDR3 runs 13 residues. Germline CDR1 is SGHTA and CDR2 is FQGNSA. Trimming removed 0 bases at V and 8 bases at J, with 10 bases between. This CDR3 is CASSLAWVGGYTF. The CDR3 DNA reads as TGTGCCAGCAGCTTAGCTTGGGTGGGCGGCTACACCTTC. The variable domain in full, with the rest retrieved from reference TRBV7-2 and TRBJ1-2, is GAGVSQSPSNKVTEKGKDVELRCDPISGHTALYWYRQSLGQGLEFLIYFQGNSAPDKSGLPSDRFSAERTGGSVSTLTIQRTQQEDSAVYLCASSLAWVGGYTFGSGTRLTVV.

This clone was observed once. The chain employs TRBV20-1 and TRBJ1-2, with D unclear. V was shortened by 3 bases and J by 6 bases, with 8 bases between the two germline ends. Germline CDR1 DFQATT, CDR2 SNEGSKA (reference sequence). The CDR3 sequence is 11 residues long. CDR3 amino acids: CSASEGNGYTF. DNA of the CDR3: TGCAGTGCTAGTGAGGGTAATGGCTACACCTTC.

The rearrangement joins TRBV11-2 to TRBJ2-5; 8 nucleotides agree with TRBD2. This CDR3 contains 16 residues. CDR1 is SGHAT and CDR2 is FQNNGV in the germline V gene. Trimming removed 5 bases from V and 3 bases from J; junction bases left unmatched: 11. In DNA, the CDR3 is TGTGCCAGCAGCCCGTTTGGGGCGGGGGGTGAAGAGACCCAGTACTTC. Its protein is CASSPFGAGGEETQYF.

On this clone: The conserved phenylalanine or tryptophan normally closing the CDR3 is absent here, so this likely arose from a read error. Because the CDR3's place on the DNA is in doubt, the DNA is left out and the CDR3 is given as listed by TCRdb. CDR3: CASSRSGTGLKV. This chain uses TRBV19 with TRBJ1-1; the table's TRBD1 call for D was not verified on the DNA. Germline CDR1 and CDR2: LNHDA and SQIVND (reference sequence). The CDR3 is 12 amino acids long, termini counted.

V usage is TRBV19 and J usage is TRBJ1-6, with D possibly TRBD1 on 5 matching bases. CDR1 and CDR2 from the germline V gene are LNHDA and SQIVND (reference sequence). Trimming pared 0 bases from V and 10 bases from J, leaving 13 bases between. The CDR3 is 15 residues long. The CDR3: CASSIDLRGRSPLHF. DNA for the CDR3: TGTGCCAGTAGTATAGATCTGAGGGGTCGCTCACCCCTCCACTTT.

CDR3 amino acids: CASSLQASGVKEQFF. CDR3 DNA sequence: TGTGCCAGCAGCTTGCAGGCTAGCGGGGTTAAAGAGCAGTTCTTC. The chain has TRBV5-4 and TRBJ2-1, with TRBD2 identical over 9 bases. CDR1 is SGHNT, CDR2 YYREEE, per germline (reference sequence). The V segment lost 1 base and the J segment 10 bases; nucleotides outside the gene matches: 9. The CDR3 spans 15 residues.

The chain recombines TRBV25-1 with TRBJ2-2; 9 bases are shared with TRBD1. CDR1 is MGHDK, CDR2 SYGVNS, per germline. There are 15 residues in the CDR3. The J segment lost 6 bases and the V segment lost 4 bases, leaving 6 bases of the junction unmatched. CDR3 in amino acids: CASSVQGAGAGELFF. The CDR3 nucleotides are TGTGCCAGCAGTGTACAGGGGGCGGGCGCCGGGGAGCTGTTTTTT.

This CDR3 reads CATSIRTGQPQHF. The DNA for the CDR3 is TGTGCCACCAGTATCCGGACCGGGCAGCCCCAGCATTTT. The gene calls are TRBV24-1 and TRBJ1-5; D not resolved. The germline V and J ends were trimmed by 6 bases and 7 bases, with 12 bases remaining between them. The CDR3 contains 13 residues. The germline V gene encodes CDR1 KGHDR and CDR2 SFDVKD.

This clone was counted once. V is TRBV5-1 and J is TRBJ2-5; 9 bases match TRBD1. The germline CDR1 and CDR2 sequences are SGHRS and YFSETQ. J lost 5 bases, V lost 2 bases, and 7 bases had no gene match. CDR3 size: 15 residues. The CDR3 bases are TGCGCCAGCAGCTTACTGACAGGGGGAATGGAGACCCAGTACTTC. It encodes CASSLLTGGMETQYF.

The J gene is TRBJ1-3, the V gene TRBV9; no clear D. Trimming cost V 5 bases and J 0 bases, with 12 bases left between them. Germline V lookup: CDR1 SGDLS, CDR2 YYNGEE. The CDR3 loop spans 15 amino acids. This chain's CDR3 is CASRPTVSSGNTIYF. DNA for the CDR3: TGTGCCAGCAGACCCACGGTGAGCTCTGGAAACACCATATATTTT. The whole variable domain, filled in from reference TRBV9 and TRBJ1-3, reads DSGVTQTPKHLITATGQRVTLRCSPRSGDLSVYWYQQSLDQGLQFLIQYYNGEERAKGNILERFSAQQFPDLHSELNLSSLELGDSALYFCASRPTVSSGNTIYFGEGSWLTVV.

This chain uses TRBV19 with TRBJ1-5, with D tentatively TRBD1 (6 bases). The length of the CDR3 is 14 residues. V gave up 7 bases and J gave up 0 bases, with 10 bases separating them. Germline assignment: CDR1 LNHDA and CDR2 SQIVND (reference sequence). The CDR3 sequence is CASTSGHSNQPQHF. The CDR3 DNA reads as TGTGCCAGTACCTCGGGACATAGCAATCAGCCCCAGCATTTT.

The J gene is TRBJ2-7, the V gene TRBV11-1, with 9 bases aligning to TRBD1. The germline gives CDR1 SGHAT, CDR2 FQDESV (reference sequence). V lost 2 bases to trimming and J lost 7 bases; unmatched junction nucleotides: 9. The CDR3 is made up of 15 amino acids. CDR3 sequence reads: CASSLPGQGLWEQYF. The CDR3 DNA is TGTGCCAGCAGCTTACCGGGACAGGGCCTCTGGGAGCAGTACTTC.

The rearrangement uses TRBV9 and TRBJ2-2, with 10 bases matching TRBD2. Per the germline V gene, CDR1 is SGDLS and CDR2 is YYNGEE. The CDR3 runs 18 residues. Trimming removed 2 bases from V and 0 bases from J; junction bases left unmatched: 7. The CDR3 DNA is TGTGCCAGCAGCGTTCCCATAGCGGGGGGCTCGAACACCGGGGAGCTGTTTTTT. Its protein is CASSVPIAGGSNTGELFF.

The rearrangement uses TRBV18 and TRBJ2-7; possibly TRBD1 or TRBD2 for D (5 bases each). The CDR3 runs 17 residues. Germline lookup yields CDR1 KGHSH and CDR2 LQKENI. V lost 0 bases, J lost 0 bases, and 15 bases lay in between. The CDR3 DNA follows: TGTGCCAGCTCACCACCGCAAGGGGCAGGGACCTCCTACGAGCAGTACTTC. Residues: CASSPPQGAGTSYEQYF. The entire variable domain, with the rest obtained from reference TRBV18 and TRBJ2-7, is as follows: NAGVMQNPRHLVRRRGQEARLRCSPMKGHSHVYWYRQLPEEGLKFMVYLQKENIIDESGMPKERFSAEFPKEGPSILRIQQVVRGDSAAYFCASSPPQGAGTSYEQYFGPGTRLTVT.

The chain employs TRBV9 and TRBJ2-7; D may be TRBD1 or TRBD2 (5 bases each). The CDR3 extends over 15 amino acids. Per germline, CDR1 SGDLS and CDR2 YYNGEE. The ends were cut back, 4 bases at V and 2 bases at J, with 16 bases in the middle. The CDR3, as DNA: TGTGCCAGCAGCCCCGGTTGGGGGAGCGCCTACGAGCAGTACTTC. This gives the protein CASSPGWGSAYEQYF.

V usage is TRBV4-2 and J usage is TRBJ2-5; 8 bases align to TRBD2. V was clipped by 1 base and J by 0 bases; unmatched bases: 7. The CDR3 length is 17 residues. Germline CDR1 is LGHNA and CDR2 is YNFKEQ. The CDR3 nucleotides are TGTGCCAGCAGCCAAGGAGCGGGGGATACAAACCAAGAGACCCAGTACTTC. Its translation is CASSQGAGDTNQETQYF.

CDR3 residues: CASSTGSKETQYF. CDR3 in DNA: TGTGCCAGCAGTACAGGTAGCAAAGAGACCCAGTACTTC. The gene calls are TRBV12-3 or TRBV12-4 and TRBJ2-5, with TRBD1 as a possible D gene (5 bases). With 5 bases removed from V and 3 bases from J, the gap between germline ends came to 10 bases. This CDR3 region has 13 residues.

The chain recombines TRBV12-3 or TRBV12-4 with TRBJ2-7; TRBD1 might be the D (6 bases). Trimming left V 4 bases short and J 5 bases short, with 6 bases between. The CDR3 sequence is 11 residues long. The CDR3 DNA reads as TGTGCCAGCAGTTCAGGGGACGAGCAGTACTTC. It encodes CASSSGDEQYF.

This chain joins TRBV28 and TRBJ1-3; D might be TRBD1 (5 bases). V was shortened by 5 bases and J by 4 bases, with 9 bases between the two germline ends. This CDR3 contains 13 residues. Germline V gene lookup returns CDR1 MDHEN and CDR2 SYDVKM. In DNA, the CDR3 is TGTGCCAGCAGTGGGGGATCAGGAAACACCATATATTTT. It is translated as CASSGGSGNTIYF.

This clone was picked up a small number of times. The chain recombines TRBV21-1 with TRBJ2-1. TRBV21-1 is deemed a pseudogene. This CDR3 contains 21 residues. The CDR3 sequence: CASSKVVRGGSLWALYNEQFF. CDR3 nucleotide sequence: TGTGCCAGCAGCAAAGTTGTCAGGGGAGGCTCTCTCTGGGCCCTTTACAATGAGCAGTTCTTC.

The chain has TRBV9 and TRBJ1-4, with TRBD1 as a possible D gene (6 bases). Germline CDR1 SGDLS, CDR2 YYNGEE. This CDR3 is 14 amino acids long. The V end lost 3 bases, the J end lost 1 base, and 7 bases lay between the germline ends. The DNA of the CDR3 is TGTGCCAGCAGCGAGGGGGTAACTAATGAAAAACTGTTTTTT. It specifies CASSEGVTNEKLFF.

V gene TRBV2 combines with J gene TRBJ1-1; TRBD1 matches at 8 bases. This CDR3 is built from 17 residues. Losses at the gene ends were 3 bases for V and 0 bases for J; bases not matched to a gene: 9. Germline V CDR1 and CDR2: SNHLY, FYNNEI. CDR3 protein: CASSDGRGLYMNTEAFF. CDR3 bases: TGTGCCAGCAGTGACGGCAGGGGGCTTTATATGAACACTGAAGCTTTCTTT.

This clone was recorded only once. The chain recombines TRBV28 with TRBJ1-5, with 8 bases lining up with TRBD1. V lost 5 bases to trimming and J lost 6 bases; unmatched junction nucleotides: 6. CDR3 length equals 14 residues. Germline-derived CDR1 and CDR2 are MDHEN and SYDVKM. The CDR3 here is CASSGDRRSQPQHF. The DNA for the CDR3 is TGTGCCAGCAGTGGGGACAGGAGAAGTCAGCCCCAGCATTTT.

The chain employs TRBV19 and TRBJ2-5, with a possible D match to TRBD2 (6 bases). Germline CDR1 LNHDA, CDR2 SQIVND (reference sequence). The CDR3 length is 14 residues. V dropped 4 bases and J dropped 5 bases, with 14 bases sitting between them. As DNA, the CDR3 is TGTGCCAGTAGTAGTCCGGGGACTGCGGAGACCCAGTACTTC. It specifies CASSSPGTAETQYF.

The chain uses TRBV20-1 and TRBJ1-1; D unclear. CDR1 and CDR2 from the germline V gene are DFQATT and SNEGSKA (reference sequence). The CDR3 loop spans 14 amino acids. Deletions cut 3 bases from V and 1 base from J, with 12 bases between. CDR3 amino acids: CSASISGGNTEAFF. The CDR3 nucleotides are TGCAGTGCTAGTATTTCGGGAGGGAACACTGAAGCTTTCTTT.

Only a few counts were recorded for this clone. The gene calls are TRBV2 and TRBJ1-1; 7 nucleotides agree with TRBD1. Germline-derived CDR1 and CDR2 are SNHLY and FYNNEI. V lost 6 bases to trimming and J lost 11 bases; unmatched junction nucleotides: 15. The CDR3 sequence is 14 residues long. The CDR3 loop reads CASSYGTVKSEAFF. CDR3 DNA: TGTGCCAGCAGCTACGGGACAGTTAAATCGGAGGCTTTCTTT.

The rearrangement joins TRBV5-1 to TRBJ2-5, with 11 bases aligning to TRBD1. V dropped 3 bases and J dropped 2; count of bases not matched to a gene: 12. CDR1 and CDR2 from the germline V gene are SGHRS and YFSETQ. The length of the CDR3 is 18 residues. The CDR3 reads CASSSGQGAVWWQETQYF. CDR3 nucleotides: TGCGCCAGCAGCTCTGGACAGGGGGCGGTTTGGTGGCAAGAGACCCAGTACTTC.

This chain uses TRBV28 with TRBJ2-3, with D possibly matching TRBD2 (6 bases). V lost 6 bases and J lost 4, with 8 bases in between. Germline CDR1 is MDHEN and CDR2 is SYDVKM. The CDR3 contains 12 residues. The chain's CDR3 is CASRGDSDTQYF. The CDR3 DNA is TGTGCCAGCAGGGGGGACTCAGATACGCAGTATTTT.

There are a few counts of this clone. V and J are TRBV7-9 and TRBJ1-3; perhaps TRBD1 as D (6 bases). CDR3 length: 14 amino acids. V was clipped by 5 bases and J by 0 bases, with 8 bases between them. Germline V gene data show CDR1 as SEHNR and CDR2 as FQNEAQ (reference sequence). In nucleotides, the CDR3 is TGTGCCAGCAGCCGGGACAACTCTGGAAACACCATATATTTT. This gives the protein CASSRDNSGNTIYF. The full variable domain, completed using reference TRBV7-9 and TRBJ1-3, is DTGVSQNPRHKITKRGQNVTFRCDPISEHNRLYWYRQTLGQGPEFLTYFQNEAQLEKSRLLSDRFSAERPKGSFSTLEIQRTEQGDSAMYLCASSRDNSGNTIYFGEGSWLTVV.

The V and J genes are TRBV4-3 and TRBJ2-2; a possible D gene is TRBD1 (6 bases). Looked up from germline, CDR1 is LGHNA and CDR2 is YSLEER. V dropped 4 bases and J dropped 1 base, with 10 bases sitting between them. CDR3 length: 15 amino acids. The CDR3 bases are TGCGCCAGCAGCCCCGGGACATTGAACACCGGGGAGCTGTTTTTT. The encoded protein is CASSPGTLNTGELFF.